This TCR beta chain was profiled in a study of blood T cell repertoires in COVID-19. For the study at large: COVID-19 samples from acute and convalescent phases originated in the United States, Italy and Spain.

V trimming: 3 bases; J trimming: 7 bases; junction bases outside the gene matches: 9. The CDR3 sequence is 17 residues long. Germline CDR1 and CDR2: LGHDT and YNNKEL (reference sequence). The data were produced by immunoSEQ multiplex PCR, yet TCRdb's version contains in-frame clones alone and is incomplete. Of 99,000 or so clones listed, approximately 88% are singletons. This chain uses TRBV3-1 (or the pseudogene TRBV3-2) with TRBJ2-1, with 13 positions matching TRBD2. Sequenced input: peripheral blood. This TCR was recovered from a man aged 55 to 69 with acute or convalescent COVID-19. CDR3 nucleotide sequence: TGTGCCAGCAGCCATGGACTAGCGGGGGCAAAACGGAATGAGCAGTTCTTC. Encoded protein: CASSHGLAGAKRNEQFF.